The 28 T cell receptor beta chains presented below share a single source sample, sequenced in a study of blood T cell repertoires in COVID-19. The repertoire was sequenced with immunoSEQ multiplex PCR; TCRdb's copy has only in-frame clones and lacks some. The sample lists around 260,000 clones; around nine tenths were seen once. The sample was peripheral blood. Receptors originate from a man aged 35 to 55 who had recovered from COVID-19.

The chain employs TRBV7-6 and TRBJ1-4; D gene unclear. Germline V gives CDR1 SGHVS, CDR2 FNYEAQ. CDR3 length equals 15 residues. V was trimmed by 0 bases and J by 0 bases, leaving 5 bases between them. CDR3 region: CASSLAPSTNEKLFF. The CDR3 nucleotides are TGTGCCAGCAGCTTAGCCCCCTCAACTAATGAAAAACTGTTTTTT.

A few counts support this clone. The CDR3 spells CASSINRGNSPLHF. CDR3 nucleotide sequence: TGTGCCAGCAGTATAAACAGGGGTAATTCACCCCTCCACTTT. The rearrangement links TRBV6-5 to TRBJ1-6; 7 nucleotides line up with TRBD1. The V gene end was trimmed by 5 bases and the J gene end by 6 bases; junction bases not matched to a gene: 4. This CDR3 spans 14 amino acids. CDR1 and CDR2 (germline): MNHEY, SVGAGI.

V and J are TRBV27 and TRBJ2-2, with 7 bases identical to TRBD2. The CDR3 runs to 14 residues. Looked up from germline, CDR1 is MNHEY and CDR2 is SMNVEV (reference sequence). V trimming: 5 bases; J trimming: 6 bases; junction bases outside the gene matches: 6. The CDR3, as DNA: TGTGCCAGCAGTCCCTGGGACTATTCCGGGGAGCTGTTTTTT. Residues: CASSPWDYSGELFF.

This chain links TRBV19 with TRBJ1-2; perhaps TRBD1 as D (5 bases). This CDR3 contains 14 residues. Germline V gene lookup returns CDR1 LNHDA and CDR2 SQIVND (reference sequence). Trimming took off 6 bases at V and 7 bases at J, with 18 bases between the two ends. The CDR3, as DNA: TGTGCCAGTAGCCCTGGGCAGGGTGTCTCTGGCTACACCTTC. Protein sequence: CASSPGQGVSGYTF. Full variable domain (outside the CDR3, taken from reference TRBV19 and TRBJ1-2): DGGITQSPKYLFRKEGQNVTLSCEQNLNHDAMYWYRQDPGQGLRLIYYSQIVNDFQKGDIAEGYSVSREKKESFPLTVTSAQKNPTAFYLCASSPGQGVSGYTFGSGTRLTVV.

The chain combines TRBV15 with TRBJ2-7; 15 positions match TRBD2. The CDR3 length is 17 residues. Per the germline V gene, CDR1 is LNHNV and CDR2 is YYDKDF (reference sequence). V trimming: 0 bases; J trimming: 7 bases; junction bases outside the gene matches: 7. The CDR3 is CATSRDRGLAGGREQYF. CDR3 in DNA: TGTGCCACCAGCAGAGATAGGGGACTAGCGGGAGGCCGGGAGCAGTACTTC.

This clone was detected once. The rearrangement links TRBV27 to TRBJ2-3; 12 bases match TRBD2. The CDR3 extends over 16 amino acids. The V segment lost 5 bases and the J segment 4 bases; nucleotides outside the gene matches: 7. The germline gives CDR1 MNHEY, CDR2 SMNVEV (reference sequence). CDR3 coding DNA: TGTGCCAGCAGTCCCCGACTAGCGGGAGTTCCAGATACGCAGTATTTT. This encodes CASSPRLAGVPDTQYF.

With regard to this clone: This same CDR3 is encoded by further DNA sequences in the sample. V usage is TRBV30 and J usage is TRBJ2-2; D is unclear. The CDR3 runs to 11 residues. CDR1 and CDR2 from the germline V gene are GTSNPN and SVGIG (reference sequence). V lost 3 bases and J 6 bases, leaving 5 bases between the germline ends. The DNA for the CDR3 is TGTGCCTGGAGCCTCGCCGGGGAGCTGTTTTTT. Translation gives CAWSLAGELFF.

The CDR3 bases are TGTGCCAGCAGCGGACTGATCGGGAGGGCCTCCGGGGAGCTGTTTTTT. Its translation: CASSGLIGRASGELFF. V and J are TRBV9 and TRBJ2-2; 8 bases align to TRBD2. The trim removed 3 bases at V and 6 bases at J, leaving 10 bases unmatched. Germline V CDR1 and CDR2: SGDLS, YYNGEE. This CDR3 has 16 amino acids.

The chain recombines TRBV7-2 with TRBJ2-6; 8 nucleotides align to TRBD1. Trimming removed 5 bases from V and 2 bases from J; junction bases left unmatched: 2. Germline V CDR1 and CDR2: SGHTA, FQGNSA. This CDR3 has 15 residues. The CDR3 sequence is CASSTRGPGANVLTF. CDR3 sequence (DNA): TGTGCCAGCAGCACCAGGGGGCCTGGGGCCAACGTCCTGACTTTC. Full variable domain (outside the CDR3, taken from reference TRBV7-2 and TRBJ2-6): GAGVSQSPSNKVTEKGKDVELRCDPISGHTALYWYRQSLGQGLEFLIYFQGNSAPDKSGLPSDRFSAERTGGSVSTLTIQRTQQEDSAVYLCASSTRGPGANVLTFGAGSRLTVL.

The V gene is TRBV7-8, the J gene TRBJ2-1; possible D gene TRBD1, 7 bases. CDR1 is SGHVS and CDR2 is FQNEAQ in the germline V gene. The CDR3 sequence is 15 residues long. Trimming removed 2 bases from V and 4 bases from J, with 12 bases in between. CDR3 DNA sequence: TGTGCCAGCAGCTTACGCCAGGGGGGTTACAATGAGCAGTTCTTC. This codes for CASSLRQGGYNEQFF.

The CDR3 coding sequence is TGTGCCAGCAGTTACCAGACTAGCGGGAGAATCAATGAGCAGTTCTTC. This sequence encodes CASSYQTSGRINEQFF. The chain joins TRBV6-5 to TRBJ2-1; TRBD2 matches 12 bases. This CDR3 has 16 residues. Germline V gene data show CDR1 as MNHEY and CDR2 as SVGAGI. V was pared by 2 bases and J by 6 bases, with 5 bases of the junction left unmatched.

The chain combines TRBV3-1 (or the pseudogene TRBV3-2) with TRBJ2-1; TRBD2 agrees at 9 bases. The germline V gene has CDR1 LGHDT and CDR2 YNNKEL (reference sequence). This CDR3 is 16 amino acids long. The V gene end was trimmed by 1 base and the J gene end by 6 bases; junction bases not matched to a gene: 7. This CDR3 reads CASSQGLGLALNEQFF. The CDR3 DNA is TGTGCCAGCAGCCAAGGTCTTGGACTAGCGCTCAATGAGCAGTTCTTC.

This chain joins TRBV6-5 and TRBJ2-1; D not resolved. This CDR3 is built from 16 residues. V lost 0 bases and J lost 3, with 12 bases in between. Germline assignment: CDR1 MNHEY and CDR2 SVGAGI. The CDR3 here is CASSYSGWSNYNEQFF. CDR3 in DNA: TGTGCCAGCAGTTACTCCGGGTGGTCAAACTACAATGAGCAGTTCTTC.

The chain is built from TRBV11-2 and TRBJ2-7; possible D gene TRBD2, 6 bases. V was shortened by 7 bases and J by 4 bases, with 20 bases between the two germline ends. The CDR3 extends over 15 amino acids. Germline loops: CDR1 SGHAT, CDR2 FQNNGV. The CDR3 protein is CASTLSGGAPYEQYF. The CDR3 nucleotides are TGTGCCAGCACCCTGTCCGGAGGGGCCCCTTACGAGCAGTACTTC.

The V call is TRBV6-6, the J call TRBJ1-2, with a tentative D call TRBD1 (5 bases). Germline V gene lookup returns CDR1 MNHNY and CDR2 SVGAGI (reference sequence). Trimming removed 10 bases at V and 1 base at J, with 13 bases between. The CDR3 is 13 residues long. The DNA for the CDR3 is TGTGCCACCTGGGGAGGGGTTAACTATGGCTACACCTTC. This codes for CATWGGVNYGYTF.

With regard to this clone: Additional DNA sequences in this sample encode the identical CDR3. This chain uses TRBV6-5 with TRBJ1-1; no clear D. The germline gives CDR1 MNHEY, CDR2 SVGAGI. Trimming removed 0 bases at V and 1 base at J, with 3 bases between. The length of the CDR3 is 13 residues. The CDR3 nucleotides are TGTGCCAGCAGTTACTCGAGGAACACTGAAGCTTTCTTT. Translation: CASSYSRNTEAFF.

The J gene is TRBJ1-5, the V gene TRBV10-3; D not resolved. Trimming stripped 0 bases from V and 6 bases from J, with 6 bases between. This CDR3 is 13 amino acids long. Germline CDR1 is ENHRY and CDR2 is SYGVKD. CDR3: CAISESAVQPQHF. In DNA, the CDR3 is TGTGCCATCAGTGAGTCGGCGGTTCAGCCCCAGCATTTT.

On this clone itself: One junction end does not reproduce the germline sequence, and a read error may be involved. The chain has TRBV4-2 and TRBJ2-7; tentative D call: TRBD2 (5 bases). The CDR3 contains 13 residues. CDR1 LGHNA and CDR2 YNFKEQ come from the germline V gene. The CDR3 DNA reads as TGTGCCAGCAGCCAAGAAGCTAGCTACCAGCAGTACTTC. This codes for CASSQEASYQQYF.

This clone appeared a few times. The V call is TRBV7-2, the J call TRBJ2-5, with 11 bases matching TRBD2. Germline V lookup: CDR1 SGHTA, CDR2 FQGNSA. Trimming removed 5 bases from V and 5 bases from J; junction bases left unmatched: 7. The length of the CDR3 is 15 residues. Here the CDR3 reads CASSISGGEVETQYF. As DNA, the CDR3 is TGTGCCAGCAGCATTAGCGGGGGGGAGGTGGAGACCCAGTACTTC.

The chain recombines TRBV19 with TRBJ1-1, with TRBD1 as a possible D gene (6 bases). The CDR3 sequence is 12 residues long. Germline V gene data show CDR1 as LNHDA and CDR2 as SQIVND (reference sequence). Trimming removed 2 bases at V and 11 bases at J, with 12 bases between. The CDR3 DNA reads as TGTGCCAGTAGTATAATACAGGGTTGGGCTTTCTTT. Translating gives CASSIIQGWAFF.

This clone was recorded once. The chain couples TRBV5-6 to TRBJ2-5; 9 bases fit TRBD2. This CDR3 contains 16 residues. J lost 7 bases, V lost 3 bases, and 13 bases had no gene match. Looked up from germline, CDR1 is SGHDT and CDR2 is YYEEEE. The CDR3 here is CASSWAGGPESGTQYF. The CDR3 DNA sequence: TGTGCCAGCAGCTGGGCGGGGGGGCCGGAGTCGGGGACCCAGTACTTC.

This chain joins TRBV30 and TRBJ2-1, with 8 bases lining up with TRBD2. Germline V gene data show CDR1 as GTSNPN and CDR2 as SVGIG (reference sequence). V lost 2 bases, J lost 7 bases, and 1 base stayed unmatched. The CDR3 is made up of 12 amino acids. The CDR3 sequence: CAWSPGGNEQFF. The CDR3 DNA reads TGTGCCTGGAGTCCGGGGGGGAATGAGCAGTTCTTC. The whole variable domain, filled in from reference TRBV30 and TRBJ2-1, reads SQTIHQWPATLVQPVGSPLSLECTVEGTSNPNLYWYRQAAGRGLQLLFYSVGIGQISSEVPQNLSASRPQDRQFILSSKKLLLSDSGFYLCAWSPGGNEQFFGPGTRLTVL.

V is TRBV18 and J is TRBJ2-3; 10 bases agree with TRBD2. Germline lookup yields CDR1 KGHSH and CDR2 LQKENI. The CDR3 consists of 18 residues. V was clipped by 3 bases and J by 5 bases; unmatched bases: 14. In DNA form, the CDR3 reads TGTGCCAGCTCACCGATGGGGAGCGGGGGGGCCTCAAGAGATACGCAGTATTTT. Translating gives CASSPMGSGGASRDTQYF.

The chain joins TRBV9 to TRBJ2-2, with unresolved D. Germline V gives CDR1 SGDLS, CDR2 YYNGEE. V gave up 4 bases and J gave up 0 bases, with 10 bases separating them. CDR3 size: 15 residues. CDR3 sequence (DNA): TGTGCCAGCAGCCAGAATCGGGCGAACACCGGGGAGCTGTTTTTT. This translates into CASSQNRANTGELFF. Full variable domain (outside the CDR3, taken from reference TRBV9 and TRBJ2-2): DSGVTQTPKHLITATGQRVTLRCSPRSGDLSVYWYQQSLDQGLQFLIQYYNGEERAKGNILERFSAQQFPDLHSELNLSSLELGDSALYFCASSQNRANTGELFFGEGSRLTVL.

The CDR3 protein is CASSTLTGTSNQPQHF. For the CDR3, the DNA is TGTGCCAGCAGCACGCTGACAGGGACTAGCAATCAGCCCCAGCATTTT. The chain is built from TRBV27 and TRBJ1-5; the match to TRBD1 covers 7 bases. J was trimmed by 0 bases and V by 6 bases; bases with no gene match: 8. The CDR3 is made up of 16 amino acids. The germline V gene encodes CDR1 MNHEY and CDR2 SMNVEV (reference sequence).

This sequence joins TRBV7-9 and TRBJ2-7, with 13 bases matching TRBD2. CDR1 and CDR2 from the germline V gene are SEHNR and FQNEAQ (reference sequence). The CDR3 covers 16 residues. Trimming at V came to 5 bases and at J to 5 bases, leaving 9 bases not matched to a gene. CDR3 sequence (DNA): TGTGCCAGCAGCCGACGAAGGACTAGCGGGAGCCACGAGCAGTACTTC. As protein: CASSRRRTSGSHEQYF.

The chain carries TRBV10-3 and TRBJ1-1; D ambiguous. Germline loops: CDR1 ENHRY, CDR2 SYGVKD. V was clipped by 10 bases and J by 1 base, with 25 bases between them. There are 17 residues in the CDR3. The DNA for the CDR3 is TGTGCCAGCAAAGGTCCGCAGGACTCTCACAAGAACACTGAAGCTTTCTTT. Residues: CASKGPQDSHKNTEAFF.

The rearrangement links TRBV6-2 or TRBV6-3 to TRBJ2-2; 9 nucleotides agree with TRBD1. Germline CDR1 is MNHEY and CDR2 is SVGEGT. This CDR3 has 18 amino acids. Trimming took 2 bases from V and 2 from J; bases not matched to a gene: 9. CDR3 coding DNA: TGTGCCAGCAGTTACGCCCCAGGGGACAGGGTAAACACCGGGGAGCTGTTTTTT. This sequence encodes CASSYAPGDRVNTGELFF.